Sequencing of this T cell receptor (beta chain) was carried out in a study of blood T cell repertoires in COVID-19. Across the study: The study drew acute and convalescent COVID-19 samples from the United States, Italy and Spain. T cells, B-cell-depleted T cells, or PBMCs provided the cDNA or gDNA that served as material.

Germline V lookup: CDR1 SGHTA, CDR2 FQGNSA. V was pared by 1 base and J by 4 bases, with 8 bases between. CDR3 length: 14 amino acids. As handled by the study authors: Scientists estimated how many nucleated cells there were by amplifying reference gene primers. TCRdb keeps only in-frame clones here, not all; method: immunoSEQ multiplex PCR. The V and J calls and the clone size are those of that table, but D and trimming were determined from the DNA. The repertoire holds about 170,000 clones, 77% seen once, with around 3% in the top ten. The sequence was obtained from a man in his sixties or seventies with acute or convalescent COVID-19. The chain links TRBV7-2 to TRBJ2-1, with D possibly being TRBD2 (6 bases). The sequencing input was peripheral blood. The CDR3 DNA follows: TGTGCCAGCAGCTTAGAGCGGGCGTACAATGAGCAGTTCTTC. Residues: CASSLERAYNEQFF.